What follows are 12 T cell receptor beta chains derived from one specimen sequenced in a study of response to subunit inactivated influenza vaccine. In TCRdb, the RT-PCR reads were re-called with MiXCR into one record per CDR3 protein. The table includes 450,000 to 500,000 distinct CDR3 sequences, approximately 11% detected once. The sequencing used PBMCs from blood, collected 35 to 45 days after vaccination. All receptors derive from a man aged 45-60 years who received an inactivated influenza vaccine.

The J gene is TRBJ2-3, the V gene TRBV20-1; the D gene is possibly TRBD1 (5 bases). In germline, CDR1 is DFQATT, CDR2 SNEGSKA (reference sequence). The germline V and J ends were trimmed by 3 bases and 3 bases, with 10 bases remaining between them. CDR3 size: 13 residues. CDR3 coding DNA: TGCAGTGCTAGGGACCACAGGACAGATACGCAGTATTTT. Its translation is CSARDHRTDTQYF.

This clonotype was seen ten or more times. The V and J genes are TRBV4-3 and TRBJ2-4, with TRBD2 as a possible D gene (5 bases). CDR3 length: 15 residues. V was trimmed by 2 bases and J by 0 bases, leaving 8 bases between them. CDR1 and CDR2 from the germline V gene are LGHNA and YSLEER. CDR3 residues: CASSQLGVAKNIQYF. CDR3 DNA sequence: TGCGCCAGCAGCCAACTCGGGGTAGCCAAAAACATTCAGTACTTC.

In its sample, this clonotype was seen many times. This rearrangement joins TRBV12-3 or TRBV12-4 to TRBJ2-7, with D possibly called TRBD1 or TRBD2 (5 bases each). The CDR3 has 13 amino acids. V shed 3 bases and J shed 6 bases, with 12 bases lying between them. CDR3 bases: TGTGCCAGCAGTTTCGTGGGGGAGCGCGAGCAGTACTTC. It specifies CASSFVGEREQYF.

There are a few counts of this clonotype. The chain combines TRBV20-1 with TRBJ2-3; 9 bases line up with TRBD2. The germline gives CDR1 DFQATT, CDR2 SNEGSKA (reference sequence). The junction had 7 bases not matched to a gene; V was cut back by 0 bases and J by 0 bases. The CDR3 consists of 17 residues. The CDR3: CSARDLTSGTSTDTQYF. In DNA, the CDR3 is TGCAGTGCTAGAGATTTGACTAGCGGAACTAGCACAGATACGCAGTATTTT.

This chain connects TRBV5-1 to TRBJ2-5; 8 bases line up with TRBD1. V lost 4 bases and J lost 5; bases outside the gene matches: 4. The CDR3 is 13 residues long. Germline V gene lookup returns CDR1 SGHRS and CDR2 YFSETQ. The CDR3 nucleotides read TGCGCCAGCAGCGGACAGGGTTGGGAGACCCAGTACTTC. It yields the protein CASSGQGWETQYF.

The chain joins TRBV28 to TRBJ2-7, with D maybe TRBD1 (6 bases). The V end was cut by 6 bases, the J end by 6 bases, with 12 bases between. The germline CDR1 and CDR2 sequences are MDHEN and SYDVKM. This CDR3 region has 12 residues. The CDR3 region is CASRPGRGEQYF. CDR3 in DNA: TGTGCCAGCAGGCCCGGCAGGGGCGAGCAGTACTTC.

The chain links TRBV12-3 or TRBV12-4 to TRBJ2-1; TRBD1 agrees at 7 bases. V shed 6 bases and J 10 bases; nucleotides not matched to a gene: 12. The CDR3 length is 14 residues. CDR3 loop: CASRPGQLGREQFF. Here the CDR3 DNA reads TGTGCCAGCAGACCGGGACAGTTGGGCCGGGAGCAGTTCTTC.

The CDR3 nucleotides are TGTGCCATCAGCGTACCCGGACTAGCAGTAGCTGAGCAGTTCTTC. Protein: CAISVPGLAVAEQFF. This chain connects TRBV10-3 to TRBJ2-1, with TRBD2 identical over 8 bases. Germline V gives CDR1 ENHRY, CDR2 SYGVKD. The length of the CDR3 is 15 residues. V lost 6 bases to trimming and J lost 9 bases; unmatched junction nucleotides: 13.

The chain recombines TRBV4-3 with TRBJ2-2; D tentatively reads TRBD1 or TRBD2 (5 bases each). The germline CDR1 and CDR2 sequences are LGHNA and YSLEER. Deletions cut 1 base from V and 8 bases from J, with 8 bases between. The CDR3 sequence is 13 residues long. CDR3 DNA sequence: TGCGCCAGCAGCCAAGGGGGGTGGGGGGAGCTGTTTTTT. This codes for CASSQGGWGELFF.

This clonotype was observed at least ten times. This rearrangement joins TRBV27 to TRBJ2-7; 7 bases match TRBD1. With V trimmed by 4 bases and J by 7 bases, 10 bases remained unmatched. The CDR3 contains 14 residues. The V gene's germline CDR1 is MNHEY and CDR2 SMNVEV (reference sequence). The CDR3 region has the DNA TGTGCCAGCAGTTACCGACAGGGTAGGGGAGAGCAGTACTTC. This gives the protein CASSYRQGRGEQYF.

This clonotype has only a few counts. The J gene is TRBJ2-1, the V gene TRBV9, with 9 bases lining up with TRBD2. The CDR3 runs to 17 residues. With V trimmed by 5 bases and J by 8 bases, 17 bases remained unmatched. Germline CDR1 is SGDLS and CDR2 is YYNGEE. CDR3 residues: CASSARPTSGTRDEQFF. CDR3 coding DNA: TGTGCCAGCAGTGCTCGCCCGACTAGCGGAACTCGGGATGAGCAGTTCTTC.

This clonotype was observed a few times. The J gene is TRBJ2-7, the V gene TRBV15; D call uncertain. Trimming stripped 0 bases from V and 6 bases from J, with 6 bases between. In germline, CDR1 is LNHNV, CDR2 YYDKDF (reference sequence). This CDR3 spans 12 amino acids. In nucleotides, the CDR3 is TGTGCCACCAGCAGAGATAAGGCCGAGCAGTACTTC. Protein sequence: CATSRDKAEQYF.